A single sample is the source of the 7 T cell receptor beta chains below, sequenced in a study of cytomegalovirus exposure and HLA in healthy donors. Only in-frame clones appear in the TCRdb table, and some are missing; sequencing was by immunoSEQ multiplex PCR. The table shows 45,000 to 65,000 clones, with about 88% occurring only once. The sequenced sample consisted of PBMCs. These receptors all stem from a woman aged 18-30 years in good health and CMV-seronegative.

This clone was found once. The V and J genes are TRBV11-2 and TRBJ2-1; D unresolved. The germline V gene encodes CDR1 SGHAT and CDR2 FQNNGV. The V end lost 4 bases, the J end lost 5 bases, and 6 bases lay between the germline ends. The CDR3 runs to 12 residues. The CDR3 DNA reads as TGTGCCAGCAGCTACCCGGACAATGAGCAGTTCTTC. Its translation is CASSYPDNEQFF. Supplemented by reference TRBV11-2 and TRBJ2-1, the full variable domain reads EAGVAQSPRYKIIEKRQSVAFWCNPISGHATLYWYQQILGQGPKLLIQFQNNGVVDDSQLPKDRFSAERLKGVDSTLKIQPAKLEDSAVYLCASSYPDNEQFFGPGTRLTVL.

This chain links TRBV5-1 with TRBJ2-1; 8 bases map to TRBD2. V was pared by 7 bases and J by 1 base, with 7 bases of the junction left unmatched. The CDR3 contains 15 residues. Germline CDR1 reads SGHRS; CDR2 reads YFSETQ. The CDR3 here is CASGPGGPSYNEQFF. Written as DNA, the CDR3 is TGCGCCAGCGGACCGGGGGGGCCTTCCTACAATGAGCAGTTCTTC.

This chain joins TRBV7-9 and TRBJ2-2; the D is unclear. The CDR3 has 14 residues. V was clipped by 1 base and J by 1 base, with 4 bases between them. Germline CDR1 SEHNR, CDR2 FQNEAQ (reference sequence). The CDR3: CASSLVVNTGELFF. The CDR3 DNA reads TGTGCCAGCAGCTTAGTAGTGAACACCGGGGAGCTGTTTTTT.

Written as DNA, the CDR3 is TGTGCCAGCAGACCCTATCAGCAAGGACTAACCTACGAGCAGTACTTC. Its protein product is CASRPYQQGLTYEQYF. V usage is TRBV27 and J usage is TRBJ2-7; D may be TRBD2 (6 bases). Germline V gene data show CDR1 as MNHEY and CDR2 as SMNVEV (reference sequence). CDR3 length equals 16 residues. Deletions cut 6 bases from V and 2 bases from J, with 20 bases between.

This clone has a single count. The rearrangement uses TRBV7-9 and TRBJ1-2; no reliable D call. The V and J ends lost 1 base and 4 bases respectively, with 10 bases between them. The CDR3 loop spans 14 amino acids. CDR1 SEHNR and CDR2 FQNEAQ come from the germline V gene (reference sequence). CDR3 DNA: TGTGCCAGCAGCTTAGAGCCGCAGGCCTATGGCTACACCTTC. Its translation is CASSLEPQAYGYTF.

The chain couples TRBV30 to TRBJ2-5; maybe TRBD2 (6 bases). The CDR3 contains 12 residues. In germline, CDR1 is GTSNPN, CDR2 SVGIG (reference sequence). V gave up 4 bases and J gave up 2 bases, with 8 bases separating them. CDR3 sequence (DNA): TGTGCCTGGAAAGCGGGTCAAGAGACCCAGTACTTC. Protein: CAWKAGQETQYF.

This chain joins TRBV18 and TRBJ2-5; D gene unclear. The CDR3 totals 13 residues. The V gene lost 3 bases and the J gene lost 1 base, with 6 bases spanning the gap. Germline-derived CDR1 and CDR2 are KGHSH and LQKENI. The CDR3, as DNA: TGTGCCAGCTCACCGAGTTCCCAAGAGACCCAGTACTTC. Translation gives CASSPSSQETQYF.